This TCR beta chain appears in the sequencing data of a study of T cell changes during pregnancy in multiple sclerosis. Repertoires were generated with immunoSEQ multiplex PCR, while TCRdb's copy carries only in-frame clones and drops some. The sample gives about 93,000 clones, almost 95% of which show up once; about 2% is in the top ten. V lost 2 bases and J 6 bases, leaving 15 bases between the germline ends. The CDR3 runs to 14 residues. The V gene's germline CDR1 is SGHDT and CDR2 YYEEEE. This specimen was peripheral blood, taken after pregnancy. The source is a female donor with multiple sclerosis, enrolled in a pregnancy study. The rearrangement links TRBV5-6 to TRBJ2-7, with D maybe TRBD2 (5 bases). The CDR3 nucleotides read TGTGCCAGCAGCTTAATTGACTATGCACCCGAGCAGTACTTC. As protein: CASSLIDYAPEQYF.